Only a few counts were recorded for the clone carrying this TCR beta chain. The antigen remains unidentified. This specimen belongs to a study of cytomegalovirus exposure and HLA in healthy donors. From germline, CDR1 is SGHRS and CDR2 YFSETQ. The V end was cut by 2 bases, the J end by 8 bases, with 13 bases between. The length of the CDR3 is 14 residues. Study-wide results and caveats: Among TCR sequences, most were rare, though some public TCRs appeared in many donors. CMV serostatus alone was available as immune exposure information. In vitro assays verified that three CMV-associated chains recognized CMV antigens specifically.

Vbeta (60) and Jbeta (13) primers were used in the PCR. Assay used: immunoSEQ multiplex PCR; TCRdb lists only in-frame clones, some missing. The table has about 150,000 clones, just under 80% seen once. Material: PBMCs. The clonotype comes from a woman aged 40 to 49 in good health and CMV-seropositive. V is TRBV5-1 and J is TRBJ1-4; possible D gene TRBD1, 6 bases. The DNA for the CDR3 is TGCGCCAGCAGCTTAACAGGGCTTCGGGAAAAACTGTTTTTT. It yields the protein CASSLTGLREKLFF.